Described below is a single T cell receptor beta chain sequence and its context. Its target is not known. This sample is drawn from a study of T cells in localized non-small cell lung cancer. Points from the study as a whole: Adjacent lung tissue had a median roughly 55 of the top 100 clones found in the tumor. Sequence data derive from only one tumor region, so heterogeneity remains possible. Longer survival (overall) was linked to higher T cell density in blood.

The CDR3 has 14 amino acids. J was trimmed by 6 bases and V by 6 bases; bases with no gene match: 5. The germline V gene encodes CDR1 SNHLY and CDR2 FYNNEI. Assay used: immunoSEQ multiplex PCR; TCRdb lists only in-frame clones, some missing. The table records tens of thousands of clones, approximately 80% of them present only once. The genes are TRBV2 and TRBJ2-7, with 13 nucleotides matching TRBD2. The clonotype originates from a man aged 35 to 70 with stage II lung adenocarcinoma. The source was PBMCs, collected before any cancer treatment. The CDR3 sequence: CASREWTSGGEQYF. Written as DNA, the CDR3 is TGTGCCAGCAGGGAATGGACTAGCGGGGGCGAGCAGTACTTC.